This T cell receptor beta chain appears in the sequencing data of a study of shared clonotypes between healthy human individuals. About the study: Donor composition was a couple of women and three men, aged 18 to 49.

Donation came from healthy HIV-negative adults that had no recent acute infections or vaccinations. This clone was observed a few times. Antigen: not known. The same CDR3 arises from other DNA sequences in this sample as well. Study findings and constraints: The study's rarefaction showed incomplete sorted-subset sequencing despite large depth.

Genomic DNA of each subset was evenly split across several immunoSEQ plates. Assay used: immunoSEQ multiplex PCR; TCRdb lists only in-frame clones, some missing. The sample carries about 2.3 million clones, 85% to 95% recorded once. The material sequenced was naive CD4+ T cells from PBMCs. Subset: CD45RA+ positively selected. The receptor's source is a man between 18 and 29 years old in good health. Some clones in this sample may be carry-over from other donors' samples.

CDR3 residues: CASSLGTGGEKLFF. CDR3 in DNA: TGCGCCAGCAGCTTGGGGACAGGGGGAGAAAAACTGTTTTTT. The chain uses TRBV5-1 and TRBJ1-4; 10 bases are a match to TRBD1. The CDR3 extends over 14 amino acids. CDR1 is SGHRS and CDR2 is YFSETQ in the germline V gene. V trimming: 0 bases; J trimming: 8 bases; junction bases outside the gene matches: 1.